These 9 T cell receptor beta chains originate from one sample sequenced in a study of cytomegalovirus exposure and HLA in healthy donors. Libraries were prepared by immunoSEQ multiplex PCR; TCRdb keeps only in-frame clonotypes and omits some of them. The sample includes some 220,000 clones, 75% to 95% of them seen just once. The sample was PBMCs. These receptors all stem from a woman aged 18 to 35 in good health and CMV-seronegative.

The genes are TRBV11-2 and TRBJ2-1, with TRBD2 matching 11 bases. Trimming at V came to 1 base and at J to 7 bases, leaving 9 bases not matched to a gene. Per germline, CDR1 SGHAT and CDR2 FQNNGV. This CDR3 comprises 17 residues. CDR3 sequence (DNA): TGTGCCAGCAGCTTAGCGAGGGTAGCGGGAGGGCTAAATGAGCAGTTCTTC. This gives the protein CASSLARVAGGLNEQFF.

V gene TRBV18 combines with J gene TRBJ2-1, with TRBD2 matching 10 bases. V was clipped by 5 bases and J by 8 bases; unmatched bases: 9. The CDR3 runs 15 residues. Per germline, CDR1 KGHSH and CDR2 LQKENI. As DNA, the CDR3 is TGTGCCAGCTCATCCTCTAGCGGGAGTAAGCATGAGCAGTTCTTC. Amino acid sequence: CASSSSSGSKHEQFF.

V usage is TRBV10-1 and J usage is TRBJ1-1; tentatively, D is TRBD1 (6 bases). Germline V lookup: CDR1 WNHNN, CDR2 SYGVQD (reference sequence). Trimming removed 5 bases at V and 6 bases at J, with 16 bases between. The CDR3 runs 14 residues. The CDR3 DNA reads TGCGCCAGCAGTTCCAACGACAGGATATCTGAAGCTTTCTTT. It codes for CASSSNDRISEAFF.

The rearrangement joins TRBV28 to TRBJ1-2; no definite D call. This CDR3 is built from 12 residues. Germline CDR1 MDHEN, CDR2 SYDVKM. V was pared by 5 bases and J by 7 bases, with 11 bases between. The CDR3 coding sequence is TGTGCCAGCAGTCCCCCTAATTTTGGCTACACCTTC. Amino acids: CASSPPNFGYTF.

The chain joins TRBV19 to TRBJ1-2; perhaps TRBD1 as D (6 bases). The CDR3 runs to 15 residues. CDR1 LNHDA and CDR2 SQIVND come from the germline V gene (reference sequence). V dropped 5 bases and J dropped 8 bases, with 21 bases sitting between them. CDR3 residues: CASSVRDTLRGGYTF. DNA for the CDR3: TGTGCCAGTAGTGTACGGGACACGCTGAGAGGAGGCTACACCTTC.

This sequence joins TRBV19 and TRBJ1-2, with D hard to call. The CDR3 sequence is 16 residues long. The V gene lost 1 base and the J gene lost 6 bases, with 18 bases spanning the gap. Germline values: CDR1 LNHDA, CDR2 SQIVND (reference sequence). CDR3 nucleotides: TGTGCCAGTAGTATAGTATGGGGAGGCAAGAAAAATGGCTACACCTTC. It encodes CASSIVWGGKKNGYTF.

V usage is TRBV27 and J usage is TRBJ2-5; TRBD2 matches at 8 bases. The CDR3 length is 16 residues. V lost 6 bases to trimming and J lost 3 bases; unmatched junction nucleotides: 12. The germline V gene encodes CDR1 MNHEY and CDR2 SMNVEV (reference sequence). The CDR3 sequence is CASSPTSIAGKETQYF. The CDR3 DNA sequence: TGTGCCAGCAGCCCCACGTCCATAGCGGGAAAAGAGACCCAGTACTTC.

V and J are TRBV7-9 and TRBJ2-7, with D perhaps matching TRBD2 (7 bases). Between the trimmed V and J ends, which lost 5 bases and 0 bases, there was a span of 11 bases. The CDR3 loop spans 14 amino acids. CDR1 SEHNR and CDR2 FQNEAQ come from the germline V gene (reference sequence). The CDR3 coding sequence is TGTGCCAGCAGCCGGGGGGCGAGCTCCTACGAGCAGTACTTC. Translated: CASSRGASSYEQYF.

This clone was counted ten times or more. The V and J genes are TRBV6-4 and TRBJ2-1; 12 bases align to TRBD2. V shed 3 bases, J shed 6 bases, and the junction held 3 bases outside the gene matches. The CDR3 has 15 residues. Germline loops: CDR1 MRHNA, CDR2 SNTAGT. DNA of the CDR3: TGTGCCAGCAGTGAACTAGCGGGAGGTGGCAATGAGCAGTTCTTC. It codes for CASSELAGGGNEQFF.